The 27 T cell receptor beta chains given below trace back to one sample, sequenced in a study of cytomegalovirus exposure and HLA in healthy donors. The PCR was carried out with 60 Vbeta primers and 13 Jbeta primers. Generated by immunoSEQ multiplex PCR, the TCRdb table keeps only in-frame clones and is missing some. The sample contains approximately 170,000 clones, 70% to 80% of which appear only once. The sequencing sample was made of PBMCs. All receptors derive from a young woman in good health and CMV-seropositive.

This clone turned up a few times. This chain connects TRBV12-2 to TRBJ2-3; TRBD2, the table's D call, lacks a check against the DNA. TRBV12-2 is reported as a pseudogene. The CDR3 extends over 16 amino acids. CDR3 bases: TGTGCAAGTCGTCCCTCGGGGGGTATTAGCACAGATACGCAGTATTTT. It yields the protein CASRPSGGISTDTQYF.

This rearrangement joins TRBV11-3 to TRBJ1-1; 8 bases agree with TRBD1. The CDR3 has 14 residues. The V segment lost 5 bases and the J segment 8 bases; nucleotides outside the gene matches: 10. In germline, CDR1 is SGHNT, CDR2 YENEEA. The CDR3 DNA follows: TGTGCCAGCAGCAAAACCGGGACAGGAGCAGAAGCTTTCTTT. This encodes CASSKTGTGAEAFF. Together with reference TRBV11-3 and TRBJ1-1, the CDR3 gives the full variable domain: EAGVVQSPRYKIIEKKQPVAFWCNPISGHNTLYWYLQNLGQGPELLIRYENEEAVDDSQLPKDRFSAERLKGVDSTLKIQPAELGDSAVYLCASSKTGTGAEAFFGQGTRLTVV.

The rearrangement uses TRBV2 and TRBJ1-3; no definite D call. The V end was cut by 6 bases, the J end by 6 bases, with 9 bases between. The germline V gene encodes CDR1 SNHLY and CDR2 FYNNEI. The CDR3 runs to 12 residues. CDR3 loop: CASRFTVNTIYF. The CDR3 coding sequence is TGTGCCAGCAGATTCACAGTAAACACCATATATTTT.

The V gene is TRBV29-1, the J gene TRBJ2-1; possibly TRBD1 for D (6 bases). The V end was cut by 3 bases, the J end by 0 bases, with 9 bases between. Germline CDR1 reads SQVTM; CDR2 reads ANQGSEA. The CDR3 sequence is 14 residues long. The CDR3 loop is CSVDPQGSYNEQFF. The CDR3 DNA is TGCAGCGTTGACCCACAGGGCTCCTACAATGAGCAGTTCTTC.

A few counts support this clone. J is TRBJ2-5 and V is TRBV5-6; D is perhaps TRBD1 (6 bases). V lost 3 bases to trimming and J lost 5 bases, with 11 bases between them. Germline V CDR1 and CDR2: SGHDT, YYEEEE. The CDR3 sequence is 13 residues long. CDR3 amino acids: CASSSTGTETQYF. The CDR3 region has the DNA TGTGCCAGCAGCTCTACAGGGACCGAGACCCAGTACTTC. Filled out from reference TRBV5-6 and TRBJ2-5, the complete variable domain reads DAGVTQSPTHLIKTRGQQVTLRCSPKSGHDTVSWYQQALGQGPQFIFQYYEEEERQRGNFPDRFSGHQFPNYSSELNVNALLLGDSALYLCASSSTGTETQYFGPGTRLLVL.

V and J are TRBV30 and TRBJ1-6, with TRBD1 matching 8 bases. Germline trimming cut 1 base from V and 9 bases from J; bases unmatched to any gene: 8. Germline V gene lookup returns CDR1 GTSNPN and CDR2 SVGIG (reference sequence). The CDR3 extends over 15 amino acids. CDR3 residues: CAWSDRGAPISPLHF. CDR3 in DNA: TGTGCCTGGAGTGACAGGGGGGCACCCATTTCACCCCTCCACTTT.

The DNA of the CDR3 is TGTGCCAGCAGCCCCAGACTAGCGGGGCTCGGAGATACGCAGTATTTT. Translating it yields CASSPRLAGLGDTQYF. The V gene is TRBV9, the J gene TRBJ2-3; TRBD2 aligns across 11 bases. The CDR3 is made up of 16 amino acids. Losses at the gene ends were 4 bases for V and 5 bases for J; bases not matched to a gene: 9. Germline CDR1 is SGDLS and CDR2 is YYNGEE.

This chain links TRBV5-1 with TRBJ1-2; 7 nucleotides match TRBD1. Trimming took 0 bases from V and 7 from J; bases not matched to a gene: 6. The CDR3 length is 14 residues. Germline values: CDR1 SGHRS, CDR2 YFSETQ. CDR3 amino acids: CASSLGQGSFGYTF. The CDR3 coding sequence is TGCGCCAGCAGCTTGGGACAGGGAAGTTTTGGCTACACCTTC.

This chain connects TRBV20-1 to TRBJ2-1; D is uncertain. The V gene's germline CDR1 is DFQATT and CDR2 SNEGSKA (reference sequence). The CDR3 has 11 amino acids. The V end lost 3 bases, the J end lost 9 bases, and 9 bases lay between the germline ends. The CDR3: CSASLRGEQFF. The CDR3 DNA is TGCAGTGCTAGCCTCCGCGGTGAGCAGTTCTTC.

The chain employs TRBV2 and TRBJ1-2; no definite D call. The V and J ends lost 7 bases and 4 bases respectively, with 7 bases between them. CDR3 size: 11 residues. Germline V gene sequence: CDR1 SNHLY, CDR2 FYNNEI. The CDR3 loop is CASTVVYGYTF. The CDR3 DNA sequence: TGTGCCAGCACCGTAGTCTATGGCTACACCTTC.

This chain joins TRBV4-1 and TRBJ1-1, with TRBD1 identical over 9 bases. The V gene's germline CDR1 is MGHRA and CDR2 YSYEKL. CDR3 size: 14 residues. Losses at the gene ends were 1 base for V and 4 bases for J; bases not matched to a gene: 1. For the CDR3, the DNA is TGCGCCAGCAGCCAAGGACAGGGGGTCACTGAAGCTTTCTTT. This translates into CASSQGQGVTEAFF.

The chain links TRBV2 to TRBJ2-7, with 7 bases lining up with TRBD1. V shed 6 bases, J shed 6 bases, and the junction held 2 bases outside the gene matches. Germline assignment: CDR1 SNHLY and CDR2 FYNNEI. This CDR3 region has 11 residues. This CDR3 is CASSPGGEQYF. For the CDR3, the DNA is TGTGCCAGCAGCCCAGGGGGCGAGCAGTACTTC. Filled out from reference TRBV2 and TRBJ2-7, the complete variable domain reads EPEVTQTPSHQVTQMGQEVILRCVPISNHLYFYWYRQILGQKVEFLVSFYNNEISEKSEIFDDQFSVERPDGSNFTLKIRSTKLEDSAMYFCASSPGGEQYFGPGTRLTVT.

This clone was seen only a few times. Other nucleotide sequences in the sample specify the same CDR3. The chain links TRBV7-2 to TRBJ2-7, with a weak D call TRBD2 (6 bases). Deletions cut 4 bases from V and 0 bases from J, with 10 bases between. In germline, CDR1 is SGHTA, CDR2 FQGNSA. CDR3 length: 14 residues. CDR3 sequence (DNA): TGTGCCAGCAGCTCCGGGGGAAGCTCCTACGAGCAGTACTTC. Translating gives CASSSGGSSYEQYF.

This chain links TRBV2 with TRBJ2-7, with TRBD1 identical over 9 bases. The CDR3 totals 12 residues. The J segment lost 8 bases and the V segment lost 9 bases, leaving 8 bases of the junction unmatched. The V gene's germline CDR1 is SNHLY and CDR2 FYNNEI. For the CDR3, the DNA is TGTGCCAGTTTCCGGGACAGGGTTAAGCAGTACTTC. Its translation is CASFRDRVKQYF.

The genes are TRBV19 and TRBJ1-3; no reliable D call. CDR1 and CDR2 from the germline V gene are LNHDA and SQIVND (reference sequence). V was cut by 4 bases and J by 4 bases, with 14 bases left in between. CDR3 length: 15 amino acids. The CDR3 region is CASSTPRVSGNTIYF. The CDR3, as DNA: TGTGCCAGTAGTACCCCTCGGGTGTCCGGAAACACCATATATTTT.

V usage is TRBV11-2 and J usage is TRBJ2-7; 10 nucleotides agree with TRBD1. Per the germline V gene, CDR1 is SGHAT and CDR2 is FQNNGV. This CDR3 has 14 residues. With 9 bases clipped from V and 3 bases from J, the junction kept 8 bases outside the gene matches. DNA of the CDR3: TGTGCCAGTGGACAGGGGGTGGTGTACTACGAGCAGTACTTC. Translated, it gives CASGQGVVYYEQYF.

The chain uses TRBV5-1 and TRBJ1-1; D gene uncertain. The V gene's germline CDR1 is SGHRS and CDR2 YFSETQ. CDR3 size: 16 residues. V was clipped by 0 bases and J by 4 bases, with 16 bases between them. The CDR3 spells CASSLASDPEGTEAFF. The CDR3 DNA sequence: TGCGCCAGCAGCTTGGCCTCTGACCCCGAGGGCACTGAAGCTTTCTTT.

This chain joins TRBV5-5 and TRBJ1-2, with D hard to call. Trimming stripped 4 bases from V and 7 bases from J, with 8 bases between. The CDR3 spans 11 residues. The germline CDR1 and CDR2 sequences are SGHKS and YYEKEE (reference sequence). CDR3 sequence: CASSPSSGYTF. CDR3 DNA: TGTGCCAGCAGCCCCTCGAGTGGCTACACCTTC.

The CDR3 nucleotides are TGTGCCAGCAGCTTGGTCCGGGACACTTCCTACGAGCAGTACTTC. This codes for CASSLVRDTSYEQYF. The chain uses TRBV7-9 and TRBJ2-7, with D tentatively TRBD1 (6 bases). This CDR3 region has 15 residues. Germline CDR1 is SEHNR and CDR2 is FQNEAQ (reference sequence). The V end was cut by 3 bases, the J end by 1 base, with 13 bases between. Drawing the rest from reference TRBV7-9 and TRBJ2-7, the complete variable domain is DTGVSQNPRHKITKRGQNVTFRCDPISEHNRLYWYRQTLGQGPEFLTYFQNEAQLEKSRLLSDRFSAERPKGSFSTLEIQRTEQGDSAMYLCASSLVRDTSYEQYFGPGTRLTVT.

The gene calls are TRBV7-8 and TRBJ1-5, with 10 bases matching TRBD1. V shed 5 bases, J shed 6 bases, and the junction held 7 bases outside the gene matches. CDR1 and CDR2 from the germline V gene are SGHVS and FQNEAQ. CDR3 length equals 15 residues. This chain's CDR3 is CASSIRQGAGQPQHF. CDR3 nucleotide sequence: TGTGCCAGCAGCATACGACAGGGGGCAGGTCAGCCCCAGCATTTT. Filled out from reference TRBV7-8 and TRBJ1-5, the complete variable domain reads GAGVSQSPRYKVAKRGQDVALRCDPISGHVSLFWYQQALGQGPEFLTYFQNEAQLDKSGLPSDRFFAERPEGSVSTLKIQRTQQEDSAVYLCASSIRQGAGQPQHFGDGTRLSIL.

This rearrangement joins TRBV7-2 to TRBJ1-2, with D unclear. V lost 5 bases and J 7 bases, leaving 20 bases between the germline ends. The germline gives CDR1 SGHTA, CDR2 FQGNSA. CDR3 length: 15 residues. This chain's CDR3 is CASSIRVGEGSGYTF. The DNA for the CDR3 is TGTGCCAGCAGCATCCGAGTTGGGGAGGGAAGTGGCTACACCTTC.

The V and J genes are TRBV29-1 and TRBJ2-5; possible D gene TRBD2, 5 bases. The CDR3 extends over 13 amino acids. V was trimmed by 3 bases and J by 2 bases, leaving 10 bases between them. Germline V gene lookup returns CDR1 SQVTM and CDR2 ANQGSEA. The CDR3 DNA is TGCAGCGTTGACTCGGGGAATCAAGAGACCCAGTACTTC. It codes for CSVDSGNQETQYF.

This rearrangement joins TRBV7-9 to TRBJ2-5; D is unclear. This CDR3 contains 13 residues. Germline V gene lookup returns CDR1 SEHNR and CDR2 FQNEAQ (reference sequence). Trimming removed 5 bases at V and 1 base at J, with 8 bases between. Written as DNA, the CDR3 is TGTGCCAGCAGCCCACGGGTCCAAGAGACCCAGTACTTC. It specifies CASSPRVQETQYF.

This chain links TRBV2 with TRBJ1-3, with no clear D. The V gene lost 3 bases and the J gene lost 0 bases, with 3 bases spanning the gap. Germline V lookup: CDR1 SNHLY, CDR2 FYNNEI. The CDR3 has 13 amino acids. The CDR3 bases are TGTGCCAGCAGTGAGAGCTCTGGAAACACCATATATTTT. Amino acid sequence: CASSESSGNTIYF.

V usage is TRBV11-2 and J usage is TRBJ2-4; D is perhaps TRBD1 (6 bases). This CDR3 has 18 amino acids. V shed 4 bases and J shed 8 bases, with 27 bases lying between them. The germline CDR1 and CDR2 sequences are SGHAT and FQNNGV. The CDR3 DNA sequence: TGTGCCAGCAGCTGGGCTTCCTGGGGGCAGGGGATCGCGGACATTCAGTACTTC. Translating it yields CASSWASWGQGIADIQYF.

This clone has just one count. The genes are TRBV15 and TRBJ1-2; D ambiguous. Looked up from germline, CDR1 is LNHNV and CDR2 is YYDKDF (reference sequence). The CDR3 has 13 amino acids. The V and J ends lost 5 bases and 5 bases respectively, with 12 bases between them. This CDR3 reads CATSGENWYGYTF. The DNA for the CDR3 is TGTGCCACCAGCGGGGAGAACTGGTATGGCTACACCTTC.

The chain recombines TRBV5-6 with TRBJ1-4; TRBD1 aligns across 8 bases. CDR1 SGHDT and CDR2 YYEEEE come from the germline V gene. V shed 4 bases, J shed 10 bases, and the junction held 6 bases outside the gene matches. This CDR3 contains 13 residues. CDR3 sequence reads: CASSPQGAGKLFF. Here the CDR3 DNA reads TGTGCCAGCAGCCCGCAGGGGGCTGGAAAACTGTTTTTT.